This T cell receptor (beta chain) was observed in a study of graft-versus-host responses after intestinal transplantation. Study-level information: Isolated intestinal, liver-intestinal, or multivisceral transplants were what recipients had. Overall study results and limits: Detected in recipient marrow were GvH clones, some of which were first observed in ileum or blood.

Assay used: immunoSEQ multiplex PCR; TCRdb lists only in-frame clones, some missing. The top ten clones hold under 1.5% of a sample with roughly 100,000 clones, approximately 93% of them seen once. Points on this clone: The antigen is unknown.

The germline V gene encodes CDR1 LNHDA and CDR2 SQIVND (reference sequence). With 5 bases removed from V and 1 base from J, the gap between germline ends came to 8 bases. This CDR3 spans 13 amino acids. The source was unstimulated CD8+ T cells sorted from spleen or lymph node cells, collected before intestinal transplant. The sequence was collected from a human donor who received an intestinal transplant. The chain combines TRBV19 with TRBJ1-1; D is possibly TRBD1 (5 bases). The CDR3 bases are TGTGCCAGTAGTCCAGGGTGGAACACTGAAGCTTTCTTT. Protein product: CASSPGWNTEAFF.